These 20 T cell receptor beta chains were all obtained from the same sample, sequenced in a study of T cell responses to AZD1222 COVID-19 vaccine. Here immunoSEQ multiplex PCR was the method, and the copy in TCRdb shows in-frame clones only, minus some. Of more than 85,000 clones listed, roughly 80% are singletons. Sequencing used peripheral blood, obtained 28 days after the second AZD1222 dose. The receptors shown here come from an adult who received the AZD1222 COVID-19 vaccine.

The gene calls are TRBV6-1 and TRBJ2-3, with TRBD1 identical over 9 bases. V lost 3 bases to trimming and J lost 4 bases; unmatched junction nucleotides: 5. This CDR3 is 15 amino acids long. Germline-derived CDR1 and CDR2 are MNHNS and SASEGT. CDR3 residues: CASSEGQGVADTQYF. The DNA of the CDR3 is TGTGCCAGCAGTGAGGGACAGGGTGTCGCAGATACGCAGTATTTT.

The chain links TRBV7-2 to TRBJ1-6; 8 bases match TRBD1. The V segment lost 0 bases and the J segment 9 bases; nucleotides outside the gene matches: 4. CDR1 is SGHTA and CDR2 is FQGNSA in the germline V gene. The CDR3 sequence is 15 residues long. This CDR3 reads CASSLATGVGSPLHF. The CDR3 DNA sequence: TGTGCCAGCAGCTTAGCGACAGGGGTGGGTTCACCCCTCCACTTT. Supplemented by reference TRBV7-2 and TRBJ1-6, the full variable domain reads GAGVSQSPSNKVTEKGKDVELRCDPISGHTALYWYRQSLGQGLEFLIYFQGNSAPDKSGLPSDRFSAERTGGSVSTLTIQRTQQEDSAVYLCASSLATGVGSPLHFGNGTRLTVT.

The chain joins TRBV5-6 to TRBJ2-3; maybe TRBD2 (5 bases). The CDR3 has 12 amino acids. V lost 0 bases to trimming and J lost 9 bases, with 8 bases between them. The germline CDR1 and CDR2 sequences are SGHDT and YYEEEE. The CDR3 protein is CASSLGRRTQYF. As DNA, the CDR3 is TGTGCCAGCAGCTTGGGGAGGCGGACGCAGTATTTT.

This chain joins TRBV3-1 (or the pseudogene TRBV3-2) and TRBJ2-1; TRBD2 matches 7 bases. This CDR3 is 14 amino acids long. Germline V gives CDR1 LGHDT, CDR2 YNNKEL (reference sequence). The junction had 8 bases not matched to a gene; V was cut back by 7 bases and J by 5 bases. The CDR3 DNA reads TGTGCCAGCATGATAACGGGGACTAACAATGAGCAGTTCTTC. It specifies CASMITGTNNEQFF.

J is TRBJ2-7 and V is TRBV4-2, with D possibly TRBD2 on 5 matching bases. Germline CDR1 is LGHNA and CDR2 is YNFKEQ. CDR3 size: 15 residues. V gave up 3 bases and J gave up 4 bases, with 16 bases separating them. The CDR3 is CASSQTGGGLYEQYF. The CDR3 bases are TGTGCCAGCAGCCAGACCGGAGGAGGACTTTACGAGCAGTACTTC.

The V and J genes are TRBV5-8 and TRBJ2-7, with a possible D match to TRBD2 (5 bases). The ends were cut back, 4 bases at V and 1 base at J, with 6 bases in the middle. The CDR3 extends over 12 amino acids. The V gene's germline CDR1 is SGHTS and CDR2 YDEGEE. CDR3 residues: CASSRRSYEQYF. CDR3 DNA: TGTGCCAGCAGCCGGAGGTCCTACGAGCAGTACTTC.

The CDR3 DNA reads TGTGCCAGCAGCCGCGAGGGCGTAGCCTATGGCTACACCTTC. Translated, it gives CASSREGVAYGYTF. The chain employs TRBV6-2 or TRBV6-3 and TRBJ1-2, with no clear D. The ends were cut back, 6 bases at V and 4 bases at J, with 15 bases in the middle. The CDR3 runs to 14 residues. The V gene's germline CDR1 is MNHEY and CDR2 SVGEGT.

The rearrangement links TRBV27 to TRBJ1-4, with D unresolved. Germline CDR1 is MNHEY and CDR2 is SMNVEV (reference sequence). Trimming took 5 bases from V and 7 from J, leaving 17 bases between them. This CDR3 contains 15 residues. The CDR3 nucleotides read TGTGCCAGCAGTCCCCCGGGCGTTAGACCTGAAAAACTGTTTTTT. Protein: CASSPPGVRPEKLFF.

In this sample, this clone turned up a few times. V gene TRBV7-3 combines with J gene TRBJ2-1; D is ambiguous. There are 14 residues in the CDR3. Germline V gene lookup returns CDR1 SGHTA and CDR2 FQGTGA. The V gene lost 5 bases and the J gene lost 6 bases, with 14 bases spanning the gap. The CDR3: CASSPFLESNEQFF. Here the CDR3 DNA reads TGTGCCAGCAGCCCCTTTTTGGAGTCCAATGAGCAGTTCTTC.

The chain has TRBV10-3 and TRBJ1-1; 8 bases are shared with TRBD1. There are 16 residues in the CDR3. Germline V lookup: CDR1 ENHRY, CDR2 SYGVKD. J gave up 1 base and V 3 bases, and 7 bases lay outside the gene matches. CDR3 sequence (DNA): TGTGCCATCAGTGAATCGGCCGGACAGGGGAACACTGAAGCTTTCTTT. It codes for CAISESAGQGNTEAFF.

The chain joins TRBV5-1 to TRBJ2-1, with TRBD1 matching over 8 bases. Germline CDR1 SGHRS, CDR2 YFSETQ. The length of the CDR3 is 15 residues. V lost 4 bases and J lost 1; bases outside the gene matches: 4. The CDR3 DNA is TGCGCCAGCAGCAAGACAGGGGCGTCCTACAATGAGCAGTTCTTC. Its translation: CASSKTGASYNEQFF.

In nucleotides, the CDR3 is TGTGCCAGCAGGCTCGGGGAAACCGGGGAGCTGTTTTTT. Protein product: CASRLGETGELFF. The chain couples TRBV12-3 or TRBV12-4 to TRBJ2-2; a weak D match, TRBD2 (5 bases). The CDR3 is 13 residues long. V lost 6 bases and J 5 bases, leaving 10 bases between the germline ends.

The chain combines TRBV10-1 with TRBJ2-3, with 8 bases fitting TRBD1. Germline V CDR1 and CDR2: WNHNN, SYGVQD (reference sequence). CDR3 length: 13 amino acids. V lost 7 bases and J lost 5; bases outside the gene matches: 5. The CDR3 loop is CASTDRVGDTQYF. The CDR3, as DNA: TGCGCCAGCACGGACAGGGTAGGAGATACGCAGTATTTT.

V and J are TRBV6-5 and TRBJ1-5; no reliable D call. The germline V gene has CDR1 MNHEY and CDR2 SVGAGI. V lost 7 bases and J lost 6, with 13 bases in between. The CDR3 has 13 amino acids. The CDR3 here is CASKSENGQPQHF. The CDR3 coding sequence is TGTGCCAGCAAAAGTGAGAACGGTCAGCCCCAGCATTTT.

CDR3 coding DNA: TGTGCCAGCTCACCATATGACCTGGCCAACACCGGGGAGCTGTTTTTT. Protein sequence: CASSPYDLANTGELFF. This sequence joins TRBV18 and TRBJ2-2; D ambiguous. V lost 2 bases and J lost 2, with 12 bases in between. The CDR3 length is 16 residues. Per the germline V gene, CDR1 is KGHSH and CDR2 is LQKENI.

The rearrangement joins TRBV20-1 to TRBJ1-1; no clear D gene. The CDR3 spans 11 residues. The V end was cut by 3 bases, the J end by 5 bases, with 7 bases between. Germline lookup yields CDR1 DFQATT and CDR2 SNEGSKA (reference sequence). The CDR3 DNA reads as TGCAGTGCTAGTCGGATAACTGAAGCTTTCTTT. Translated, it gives CSASRITEAFF.

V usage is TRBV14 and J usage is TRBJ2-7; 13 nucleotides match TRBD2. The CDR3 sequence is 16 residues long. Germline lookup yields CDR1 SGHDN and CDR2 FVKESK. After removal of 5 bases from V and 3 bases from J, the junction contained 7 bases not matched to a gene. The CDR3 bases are TGTGCCAGCAGCGCAAACGGACTAGCGGGGGACTACGAGCAGTACTTC. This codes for CASSANGLAGDYEQYF. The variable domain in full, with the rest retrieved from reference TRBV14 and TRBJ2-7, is EAGVTQFPSHSVIEKGQTVTLRCDPISGHDNLYWYRRVMGKEIKFLLHFVKESKQDESGMPNNRFLAERTGGTYSTLKVQPAELEDSGVYFCASSANGLAGDYEQYFGPGTRLTVT.

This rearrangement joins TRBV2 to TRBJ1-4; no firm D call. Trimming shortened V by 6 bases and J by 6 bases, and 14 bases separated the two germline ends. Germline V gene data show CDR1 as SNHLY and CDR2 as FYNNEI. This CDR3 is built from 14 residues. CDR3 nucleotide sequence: TGTGCCAGCAGCCGTGCGGTTAGGCATGAAAAACTGTTTTTT. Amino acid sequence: CASSRAVRHEKLFF.

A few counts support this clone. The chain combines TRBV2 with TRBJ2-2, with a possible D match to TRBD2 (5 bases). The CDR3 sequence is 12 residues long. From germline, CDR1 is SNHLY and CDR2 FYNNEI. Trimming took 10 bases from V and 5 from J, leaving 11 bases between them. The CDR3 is CATSTGTGELFF. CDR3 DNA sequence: TGTGCCACTTCTACGGGAACCGGGGAGCTGTTTTTT.

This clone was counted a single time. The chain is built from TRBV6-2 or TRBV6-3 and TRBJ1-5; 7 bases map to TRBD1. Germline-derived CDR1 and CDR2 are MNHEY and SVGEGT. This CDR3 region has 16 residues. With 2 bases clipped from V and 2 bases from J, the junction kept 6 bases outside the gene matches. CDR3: CASSYEGARGNQPQHF. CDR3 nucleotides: TGTGCCAGCAGTTACGAGGGGGCGCGGGGCAATCAGCCCCAGCATTTT.